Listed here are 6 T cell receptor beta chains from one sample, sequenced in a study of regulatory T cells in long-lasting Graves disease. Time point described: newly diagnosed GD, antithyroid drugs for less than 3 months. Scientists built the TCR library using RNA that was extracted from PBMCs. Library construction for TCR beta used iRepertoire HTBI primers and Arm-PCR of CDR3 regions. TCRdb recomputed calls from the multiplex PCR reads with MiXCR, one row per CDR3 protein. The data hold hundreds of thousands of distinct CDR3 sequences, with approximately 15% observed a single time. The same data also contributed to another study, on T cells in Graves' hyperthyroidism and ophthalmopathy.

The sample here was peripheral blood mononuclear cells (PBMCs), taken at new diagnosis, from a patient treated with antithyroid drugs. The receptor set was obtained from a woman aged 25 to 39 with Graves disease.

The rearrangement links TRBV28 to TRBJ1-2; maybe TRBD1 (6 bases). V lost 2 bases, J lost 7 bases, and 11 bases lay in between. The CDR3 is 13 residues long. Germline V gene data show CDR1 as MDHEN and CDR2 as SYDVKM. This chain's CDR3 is CASSLLQGGGYTF. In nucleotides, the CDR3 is TGTGCCAGCAGTTTACTGCAAGGGGGTGGCTACACCTTC.

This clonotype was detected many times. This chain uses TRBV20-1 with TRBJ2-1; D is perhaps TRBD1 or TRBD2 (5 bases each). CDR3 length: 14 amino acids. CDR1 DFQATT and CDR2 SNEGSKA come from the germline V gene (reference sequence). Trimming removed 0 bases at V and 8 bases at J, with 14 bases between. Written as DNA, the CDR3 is TGCAGTGCTAGAGATCGGAAGGGGAGTGATGAGCAGTTCTTC. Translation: CSARDRKGSDEQFF.

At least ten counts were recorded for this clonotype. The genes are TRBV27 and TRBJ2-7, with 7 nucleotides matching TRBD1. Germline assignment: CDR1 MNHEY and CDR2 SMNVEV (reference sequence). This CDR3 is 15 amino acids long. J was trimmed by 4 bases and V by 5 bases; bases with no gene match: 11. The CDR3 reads CASSTRQGLVYEQYF. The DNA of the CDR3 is TGTGCCAGCAGTACCAGACAGGGTTTAGTATACGAGCAGTACTTC.

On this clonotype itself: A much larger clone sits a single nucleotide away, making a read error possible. CDR3 loop: CASSHYRVGQRTETFF. DNA for the CDR3: TGTGCCAGCAGTCACTACAGGGTAGGTCAAAGGACTGAAACTTTCTTT. The chain recombines TRBV6-1 with TRBJ1-1, with a weak D call TRBD1 (6 bases). The V gene's germline CDR1 is MNHNS and CDR2 SASEGT. The CDR3 contains 16 residues.

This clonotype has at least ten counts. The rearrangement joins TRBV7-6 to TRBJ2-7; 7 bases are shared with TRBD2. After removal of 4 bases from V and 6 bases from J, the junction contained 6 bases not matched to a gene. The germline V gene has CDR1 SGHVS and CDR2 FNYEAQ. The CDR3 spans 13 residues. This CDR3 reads CASSSGDYSEQYF. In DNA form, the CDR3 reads TGTGCCAGCAGCTCCGGGGACTACTCCGAGCAGTACTTC.

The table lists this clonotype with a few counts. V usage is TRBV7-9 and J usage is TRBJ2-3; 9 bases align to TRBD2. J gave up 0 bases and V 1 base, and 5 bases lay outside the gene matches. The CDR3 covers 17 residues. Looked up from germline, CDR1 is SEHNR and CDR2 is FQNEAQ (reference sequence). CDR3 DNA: TGTGCCAGCAGCTTAGGGGCTAGCGGGAAGAGCACAGATACGCAGTATTTT. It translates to CASSLGASGKSTDTQYF.